A selection of T cell receptor beta chains follows, all from one sample in a study of siplizumab effects on memory and regulatory T cells. Clones were sequenced by immunoSEQ multiplex PCR, and TCRdb holds only the in-frame ones, with some missing. Of some 120,000 clones in the sample, approximately 94% are singletons; the top ten hold approximately 1.8%. What was sequenced was non-Treg CD4+ T cells sorted from blood. The receptors come from a human donor in good health. CDR3s include the opening cysteine and the closing phenylalanine or tryptophan. Each record gives: J gene, D gene, V gene, CDR3 length, clone size, CDR3 DNA, CDR3 protein. D genes are given only for firm matches. Size is stated for part of the rows, as once, few or many counts, or as a class when the clone is expanded.

>TRBJ1-6|NA|TRBV2|13|once
TGTGCCAGCAGTCCGAGGCAGGATTCACCCCTCCACTTT
CASSPRQDSPLHF
>TRBJ1-5|TRBD1|TRBV10-3|16|NA
TGTGCCATCAGTGCCTCGGGACAGGGAAAGGATCAGCCCCAGCATTTT
CAISASGQGKDQPQHF
>TRBJ1-1|TRBD1|TRBV7-2|14|NA
TGTGCCAGCAGCCGCGACGACAGGGGGCGCGTAGCTTTCTTT
CASSRDDRGRVAFF
>TRBJ1-2|NA|TRBV28|12|once
TGTGCCAGTTCCAAAGCTAACTATGGCTACACCTTC
CASSKANYGYTF
>TRBJ2-2|NA|TRBV10-1|13|NA
TGCGCCAGCAGTGACCAGAACACCGGGGAGCTGTTTTTT
CASSDQNTGELFF
>TRBJ1-5|NA|TRBV6-1|15|NA
TGTGCCAGCAGCAAACAGCCGGGGCCGAATCAGCCCCAGCATTTT
CASSKQPGPNQPQHF
>TRBJ2-6|TRBD1|TRBV19|16|NA
TGTGCCACTGGTGAGGGGGCCCTCTCTGGGGCCAACGTCCTGACTTTC
CATGEGALSGANVLTF
>TRBJ2-3|TRBD2|TRBV5-4|16|NA
TGTGCCAGCAGCTCGACTAAGACTAGCGGGAGGGCCACGCAGTATTTT
CASSSTKTSGRATQYF
>TRBJ2-7|TRBD1|TRBV5-1|15|NA
TGCGCCAGCAGCACCTCAGTGACAGGGCCCTACGAGCAGTACTTC
CASSTSVTGPYEQYF
>TRBJ1-4|TRBD1|TRBV6-5|15|NA
TGTGCCAGCAGTCTCCGACAGGGGGCTTATGAAAAACTGTTTTTT
CASSLRQGAYEKLFF
>TRBJ2-7|TRBD2|TRBV6-5|14|NA
TGTGCCAGCAGTTACTCCCGACTAGCCGGCGAGCAGTACTTC
CASSYSRLAGEQYF